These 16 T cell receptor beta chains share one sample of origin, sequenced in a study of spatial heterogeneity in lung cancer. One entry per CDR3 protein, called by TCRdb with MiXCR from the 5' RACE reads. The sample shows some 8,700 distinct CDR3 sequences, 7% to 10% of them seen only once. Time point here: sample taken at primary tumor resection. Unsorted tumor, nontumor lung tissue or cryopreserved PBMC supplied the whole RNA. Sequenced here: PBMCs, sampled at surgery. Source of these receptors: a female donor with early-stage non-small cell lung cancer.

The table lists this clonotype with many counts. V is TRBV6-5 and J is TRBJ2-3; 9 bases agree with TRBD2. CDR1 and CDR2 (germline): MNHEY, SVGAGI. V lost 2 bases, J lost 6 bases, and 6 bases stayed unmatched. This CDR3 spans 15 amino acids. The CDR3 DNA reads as TGTGCCAGCAGTTACGGTTGGCTAGCGGGGGATACGCAGTATTTT. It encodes CASSYGWLAGDTQYF.

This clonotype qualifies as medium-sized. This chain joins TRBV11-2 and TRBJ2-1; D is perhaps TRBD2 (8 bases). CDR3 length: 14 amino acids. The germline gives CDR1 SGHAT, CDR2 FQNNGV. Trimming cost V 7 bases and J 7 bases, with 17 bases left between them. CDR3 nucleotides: TGTGCCAGCACCCCGGGAGGGGGCCCTAATGAGCAGTTCTTC. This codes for CASTPGGGPNEQFF.

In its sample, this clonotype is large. The CDR3 is CASSSGQRVYEQYF. Here the CDR3 DNA reads TGTGCCAGCAGCTCGGGACAGCGAGTTTACGAGCAGTACTTC. The chain uses TRBV7-9 and TRBJ2-7; 7 bases match TRBD1. V was clipped by 4 bases and J by 4 bases; unmatched bases: 7. Germline V gene lookup returns CDR1 SEHNR and CDR2 FQNEAQ (reference sequence). The length of the CDR3 is 14 residues.

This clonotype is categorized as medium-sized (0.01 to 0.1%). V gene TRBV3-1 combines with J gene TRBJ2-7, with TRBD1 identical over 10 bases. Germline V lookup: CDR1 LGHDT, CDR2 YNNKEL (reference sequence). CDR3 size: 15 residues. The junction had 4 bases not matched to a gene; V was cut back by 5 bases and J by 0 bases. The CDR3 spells CASSGRTGGSYEQYF. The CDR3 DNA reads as TGTGCCAGCAGCGGACGGACAGGGGGCTCCTACGAGCAGTACTTC.

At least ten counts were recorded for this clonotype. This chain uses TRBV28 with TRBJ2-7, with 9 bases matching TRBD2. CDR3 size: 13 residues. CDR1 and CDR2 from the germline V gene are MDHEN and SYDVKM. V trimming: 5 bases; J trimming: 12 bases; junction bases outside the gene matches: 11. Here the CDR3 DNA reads TGTGCCAGCAGTACTAGCGGGCGAACTTTGTGGTACTTC. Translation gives CASSTSGRTLWYF.

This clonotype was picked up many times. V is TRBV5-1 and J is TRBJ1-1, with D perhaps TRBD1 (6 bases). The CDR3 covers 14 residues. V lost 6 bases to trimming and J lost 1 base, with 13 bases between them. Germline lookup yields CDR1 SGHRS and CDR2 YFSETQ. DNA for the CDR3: TGCGCCAGCACAGGGACACCCTCGAACACTGAAGCTTTCTTT. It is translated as CASTGTPSNTEAFF.

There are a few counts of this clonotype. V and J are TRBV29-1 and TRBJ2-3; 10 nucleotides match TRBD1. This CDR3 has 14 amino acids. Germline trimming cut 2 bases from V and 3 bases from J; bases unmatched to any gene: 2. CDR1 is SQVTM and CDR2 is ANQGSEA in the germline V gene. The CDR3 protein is CSVEWDRGTDTQYF. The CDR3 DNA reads TGCAGCGTTGAATGGGACAGGGGAACAGATACGCAGTATTTT.

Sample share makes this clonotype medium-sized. As DNA, the CDR3 is TGCAGTGCTCAGATCGTTTACGAGCAGTACTTC. This codes for CSAQIVYEQYF. V and J are TRBV20-1 and TRBJ2-7; no clear D gene. Germline-derived CDR1 and CDR2 are DFQATT and SNEGSKA (reference sequence). CDR3 length: 11 amino acids. V dropped 5 bases and J dropped 4 bases, with 9 bases sitting between them.

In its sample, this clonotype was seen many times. CDR3 in DNA: TGTGCCAGCAGCGTTACTAGCGGGGGGCAGAACACCGGGGAGCTGTTTTTT. It encodes CASSVTSGGQNTGELFF. The chain combines TRBV9 with TRBJ2-2; TRBD2 agrees at 12 bases. Germline-derived CDR1 and CDR2 are SGDLS and YYNGEE. The CDR3 sequence is 17 residues long. V lost 2 bases and J lost 1; bases outside the gene matches: 3.

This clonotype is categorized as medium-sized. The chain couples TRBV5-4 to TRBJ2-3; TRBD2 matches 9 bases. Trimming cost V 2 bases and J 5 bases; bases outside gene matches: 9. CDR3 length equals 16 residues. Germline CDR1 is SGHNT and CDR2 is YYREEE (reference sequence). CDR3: CASSFLAGGPRDTQYF. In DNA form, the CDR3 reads TGTGCCAGCAGCTTTTTGGCGGGAGGGCCCCGAGATACGCAGTATTTT.

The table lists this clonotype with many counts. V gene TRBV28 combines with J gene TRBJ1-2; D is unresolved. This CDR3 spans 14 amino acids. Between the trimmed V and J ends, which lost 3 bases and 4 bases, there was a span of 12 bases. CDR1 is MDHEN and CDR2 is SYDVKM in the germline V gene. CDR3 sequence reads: CASSFVIGIYGYTF. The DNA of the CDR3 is TGTGCCAGCAGTTTTGTGATCGGCATCTATGGCTACACCTTC.

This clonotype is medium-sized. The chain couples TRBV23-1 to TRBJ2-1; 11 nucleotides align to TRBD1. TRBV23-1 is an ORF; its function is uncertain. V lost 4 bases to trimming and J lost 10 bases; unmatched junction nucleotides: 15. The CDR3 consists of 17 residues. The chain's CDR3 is CASSPKDGQGAIGEQFF. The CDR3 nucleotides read TGCGCCAGCAGTCCCAAAGATGGACAGGGGGCGATAGGGGAGCAGTTCTTC.

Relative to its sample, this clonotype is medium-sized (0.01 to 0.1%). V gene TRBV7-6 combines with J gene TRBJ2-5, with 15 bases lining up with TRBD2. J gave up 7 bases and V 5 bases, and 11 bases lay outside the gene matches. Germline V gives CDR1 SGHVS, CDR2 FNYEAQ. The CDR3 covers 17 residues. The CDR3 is CASSNPGTSGRSGTQYF. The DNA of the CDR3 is TGTGCCAGCAGCAACCCCGGGACTAGCGGGAGGAGCGGGACCCAGTACTTC.

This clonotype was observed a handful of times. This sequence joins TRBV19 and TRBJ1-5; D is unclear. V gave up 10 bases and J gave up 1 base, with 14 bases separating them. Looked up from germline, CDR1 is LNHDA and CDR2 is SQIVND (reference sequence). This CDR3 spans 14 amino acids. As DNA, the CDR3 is TGTGCCACCACATGGGGAAGGAGCAATCAGCCCCAGCATTTT. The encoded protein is CATTWGRSNQPQHF.

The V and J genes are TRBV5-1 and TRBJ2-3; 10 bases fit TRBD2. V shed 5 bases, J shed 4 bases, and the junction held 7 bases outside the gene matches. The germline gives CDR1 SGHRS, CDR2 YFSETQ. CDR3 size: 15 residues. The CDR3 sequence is CASRPSGSPADTQYF. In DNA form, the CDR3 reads TGCGCCAGCAGACCTAGCGGGAGCCCAGCAGATACGCAGTATTTT.

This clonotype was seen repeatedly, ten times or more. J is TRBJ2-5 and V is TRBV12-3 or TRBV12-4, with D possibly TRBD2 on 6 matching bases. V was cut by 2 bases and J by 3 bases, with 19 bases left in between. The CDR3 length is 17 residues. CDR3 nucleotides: TGTGCCAGCAGTTTATTTCCTCCCGGGAGTGGAGAAGAGACCCAGTACTTC. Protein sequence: CASSLFPPGSGEETQYF.